These 25 T cell receptor beta chains were sequenced from one sample in a study of cytomegalovirus exposure and HLA in healthy donors. Data came from immunoSEQ multiplex PCR; TCRdb stores just in-frame clones and leaves some out. The data contain 350,000 or so clones, about nine tenths of them singletons. Sequencing was done on a sample of PBMCs. The receptors stem from a woman aged 18-30 years in good health and CMV-seronegative.

Here the CDR3 reads CASFRSGRVGETQYF. Written as DNA, the CDR3 is TGTGCCAGCTTTCGGAGCGGGAGGGTAGGAGAGACCCAGTACTTC. V and J are TRBV2 and TRBJ2-5; TRBD2 aligns across 10 bases. There are 15 residues in the CDR3. Per germline, CDR1 SNHLY and CDR2 FYNNEI. V gave up 8 bases and J gave up 4 bases; unmatched junction bases: 10.

The J gene is TRBJ1-2, the V gene TRBV9; 11 bases are a match to TRBD1. The V segment lost 0 bases and the J segment 4 bases; nucleotides outside the gene matches: 5. The CDR3 contains 16 residues. CDR1 and CDR2 (germline): SGDLS, YYNGEE. The CDR3 DNA sequence: TGTGCCAGCAGCGTAGCGGACAGGGGGCTAGTCTATGGCTACACCTTC. This gives the protein CASSVADRGLVYGYTF.

The chain employs TRBV15 and TRBJ1-2, with D perhaps TRBD1 (6 bases). CDR1 and CDR2 (germline): LNHNV, YYDKDF (reference sequence). V lost 4 bases and J lost 3, with 15 bases in between. The CDR3 sequence is 15 residues long. The DNA for the CDR3 is TGTGCCACCAGCAAAGGGGCGACAGGAGACTATGGCTACACCTTC. Its translation: CATSKGATGDYGYTF.

The chain recombines TRBV27 with TRBJ1-1, with TRBD1 as a possible D gene (5 bases). The ends were cut back, 6 bases at V and 0 bases at J, with 14 bases in the middle. Per the germline V gene, CDR1 is MNHEY and CDR2 is SMNVEV (reference sequence). The CDR3 has 15 residues. The CDR3 coding sequence is TGTGCCAGCAGGCTGGCGGGGCGCCTGAACACTGAAGCTTTCTTT. Residues: CASRLAGRLNTEAFF.

The chain joins TRBV7-3 to TRBJ2-7, with 12 positions matching TRBD2. The CDR3 totals 14 residues. CDR1 and CDR2 from the germline V gene are SGHTA and FQGTGA. With V trimmed by 5 bases and J by 4 bases, 3 bases remained unmatched. The CDR3 coding sequence is TGTGCCAGCAGCCGACTAGCGGGGGATTACGAGCAGTACTTC. This translates into CASSRLAGDYEQYF.

Worth noting for this clone: Other DNA sequences of this sample code for an identical CDR3. The chain combines TRBV11-1 with TRBJ2-1; possibly TRBD2 for D (6 bases). CDR1 is SGHAT, CDR2 FQDESV, per germline (reference sequence). Trimming removed 2 bases at V and 0 bases at J, with 8 bases between. CDR3 length equals 15 residues. The CDR3 nucleotides read TGTGCCAGCAGCTTACGGCGGGACTCCTACAATGAGCAGTTCTTC. It specifies CASSLRRDSYNEQFF.

The chain joins TRBV28 to TRBJ1-3; perhaps TRBD1 as D (6 bases). The V gene's germline CDR1 is MDHEN and CDR2 SYDVKM. This CDR3 has 17 amino acids. Trimming stripped 3 bases from V and 2 bases from J, with 17 bases between. The CDR3, as DNA: TGTGCCAGCAGTTTCCTTACCTCGGGGGGCACTGGAAACACCATATATTTT. The encoded protein is CASSFLTSGGTGNTIYF.

V is TRBV5-1 and J is TRBJ2-3; tentative D call: TRBD2 (5 bases). Germline CDR1 SGHRS, CDR2 YFSETQ. This CDR3 spans 15 amino acids. V was cut by 0 bases and J by 0 bases, with 8 bases left in between. This chain's CDR3 is CASSLEGGSTDTQYF. The CDR3 DNA reads TGCGCCAGCAGCTTGGAAGGCGGGAGCACAGATACGCAGTATTTT.

V usage is TRBV7-3 and J usage is TRBJ1-1; no reliable D call. The germline V and J ends were trimmed by 5 bases and 4 bases, with 17 bases remaining between them. CDR1 and CDR2 (germline): SGHTA, FQGTGA. The CDR3 is made up of 15 amino acids. The CDR3 DNA reads as TGTGCCAGCAGCCCTGGACCCGAGGGCCGCACTGAAGCTTTCTTT. It codes for CASSPGPEGRTEAFF.

For the CDR3, the DNA is TGTGCCAGCAGCTTGGCCAGTTGGAGGGTGGGACTACCTAGGGAGCAGTACTTC. Its protein is CASSLASWRVGLPREQYF. The V call is TRBV5-6, the J call TRBJ2-7; the match to TRBD2 covers 7 bases. The V segment lost 0 bases and the J segment 7 bases; nucleotides outside the gene matches: 19. This CDR3 has 18 amino acids. Germline CDR1 SGHDT, CDR2 YYEEEE.

The chain couples TRBV11-3 to TRBJ2-1; TRBD1 matches at 7 bases. This CDR3 contains 16 residues. V lost 2 bases and J lost 4; bases outside the gene matches: 8. CDR1 and CDR2 (germline): SGHNT, YENEEA. The CDR3 DNA follows: TGTGCCAGCAGCTTATATGGGACAGCCCAATACAATGAGCAGTTCTTC. Its protein is CASSLYGTAQYNEQFF.

V usage is TRBV27 and J usage is TRBJ2-7, with D possibly being TRBD2 (6 bases). This CDR3 is built from 13 residues. V was shortened by 5 bases and J by 6 bases, with 14 bases between the two germline ends. Germline-derived CDR1 and CDR2 are MNHEY and SMNVEV (reference sequence). The DNA of the CDR3 is TGTGCCAGCAGTCGAGACCGGGAGCGCGAGCAGTACTTC. Protein: CASSRDREREQYF.

The chain is built from TRBV25-1 and TRBJ2-2, with D maybe TRBD2 (6 bases). The CDR3 has 16 amino acids. Trimming removed 5 bases from V and 4 bases from J, with 17 bases in between. The germline V gene encodes CDR1 MGHDK and CDR2 SYGVNS. CDR3 in amino acids: CASSPLGGGRTGELFF. The DNA of the CDR3 is TGTGCCAGCAGTCCCCTCGGGGGAGGCCGCACCGGGGAGCTGTTTTTT.

This rearrangement joins TRBV6-5 to TRBJ1-5, with 11 bases lining up with TRBD1. In germline, CDR1 is MNHEY, CDR2 SVGAGI. CDR3 length: 16 residues. The trim removed 1 base at V and 11 bases at J, leaving 10 bases unmatched. CDR3 DNA: TGTGCCAGCAGTTACTGGGGACAGGGGGGACGGTCAGCCCAGCATTTT. Its protein product is CASSYWGQGGRSAQHF.

The chain recombines TRBV27 with TRBJ1-1, with D possibly TRBD1 on 6 matching bases. Trimming shortened V by 1 base and J by 1 base, and 10 bases separated the two germline ends. CDR3 length equals 15 residues. The germline V gene encodes CDR1 MNHEY and CDR2 SMNVEV (reference sequence). CDR3 nucleotide sequence: TGTGCCAGCAGTTTATTGCCAGGGGCGAACACTGAAGCTTTCTTT. Its protein product is CASSLLPGANTEAFF.

This chain joins TRBV23-1 and TRBJ2-5, with no clear D. TRBV23-1 is recorded as an ORF, its role being uncertain. The CDR3 sequence is 14 residues long. V lost 9 bases to trimming and J lost 0 bases, with 14 bases between them. In DNA form, the CDR3 reads TGCGCCAGAAGAAACGGGTCGTACCAAGAGACCCAGTACTTC. This gives the protein CARRNGSYQETQYF.

The J gene is TRBJ2-1, the V gene TRBV4-3; a possible D gene is TRBD2 (6 bases). V was clipped by 1 base and J by 9 bases, with 10 bases between them. The CDR3 is 13 amino acids. Germline V CDR1 and CDR2: LGHNA, YSLEER. CDR3 loop: CASSQGEAGEQFF. The CDR3 coding sequence is TGCGCCAGCAGCCAAGGAGAAGCGGGTGAGCAGTTCTTC.

The chain recombines TRBV5-1 with TRBJ2-3; TRBD2 matches 13 bases. The CDR3 spans 17 residues. J lost 4 bases, V lost 0 bases, and 5 bases had no gene match. Germline V gene data show CDR1 as SGHRS and CDR2 as YFSETQ. CDR3 in amino acids: CASSLGTSGSGPDTQYF. The CDR3 DNA reads as TGCGCCAGCAGCTTGGGGACTAGCGGGAGTGGGCCAGATACGCAGTATTTT.

The chain joins TRBV28 to TRBJ2-7, with D possibly matching TRBD2 (5 bases). V was trimmed by 7 bases and J by 5 bases, leaving 12 bases between them. CDR1 is MDHEN and CDR2 is SYDVKM in the germline V gene. This CDR3 region has 12 residues. The CDR3 coding sequence is TGTGCCAGCATTGCGGGCCCCCACGAGCAGTACTTC. Translated, it gives CASIAGPHEQYF. Looking up the rest from reference TRBV28 and TRBJ2-7 gives the full variable domain: DVKVTQSSRYLVKRTGEKVFLECVQDMDHENMFWYRQDPGLGLRLIYFSYDVKMKEKGDIPEGYSVSREKKERFSLILESASTNQTSMYLCASIAGPHEQYFGPGTRLTVT.

V and J are TRBV18 and TRBJ2-7, with 7 bases lining up with TRBD1. The CDR3 contains 15 residues. Trimming at V came to 3 bases and at J to 2 bases, leaving 7 bases not matched to a gene. Germline CDR1 and CDR2: KGHSH and LQKENI. DNA of the CDR3: TGTGCCAGCTCACCCCGGACAGGTGAGACCTACGAGCAGTACTTC. This sequence encodes CASSPRTGETYEQYF.

The J gene is TRBJ2-7, the V gene TRBV28, with TRBD1 identical over 7 bases. Germline assignment: CDR1 MDHEN and CDR2 SYDVKM. The trim removed 6 bases at V and 2 bases at J, leaving 4 bases unmatched. CDR3 length: 13 residues. The DNA of the CDR3 is TGTGCCAGCAGACTCGGACAGGCCTACGAGCAGTACTTC. Translating it yields CASRLGQAYEQYF. The full variable domain, with the rest looked up from reference TRBV28 and TRBJ2-7, is DVKVTQSSRYLVKRTGEKVFLECVQDMDHENMFWYRQDPGLGLRLIYFSYDVKMKEKGDIPEGYSVSREKKERFSLILESASTNQTSMYLCASRLGQAYEQYFGPGTRLTVT.

The J gene is TRBJ2-1, the V gene TRBV7-8; TRBD2 matches 10 bases. This CDR3 spans 16 amino acids. After removal of 5 bases from V and 2 bases from J, the junction contained 6 bases not matched to a gene. Looked up from germline, CDR1 is SGHVS and CDR2 is FQNEAQ. The CDR3 protein is CASSTPAGGPYNEQFF. The CDR3 DNA is TGTGCCAGCAGCACCCCAGCGGGAGGGCCCTACAATGAGCAGTTCTTC.

This clone was seen a single time. The chain carries TRBV2 and TRBJ2-7; 9 bases are shared with TRBD1. V lost 5 bases and J lost 1; bases outside the gene matches: 6. This CDR3 is built from 15 residues. Germline CDR1 and CDR2: SNHLY and FYNNEI. The DNA of the CDR3 is TGTGCCAGCAGTCCCCCGGACAGGGGTTCCTACGAGCAGTACTTC. Amino acids: CASSPPDRGSYEQYF. Full variable domain (missing parts from reference TRBV2 and TRBJ2-7): EPEVTQTPSHQVTQMGQEVILRCVPISNHLYFYWYRQILGQKVEFLVSFYNNEISEKSEIFDDQFSVERPDGSNFTLKIRSTKLEDSAMYFCASSPPDRGSYEQYFGPGTRLTVT.

The chain is built from TRBV7-2 and TRBJ2-1; D is uncertain. The CDR3 length is 14 residues. Trimming took off 4 bases at V and 3 bases at J, with 10 bases between the two ends. Germline CDR1 is SGHTA and CDR2 is FQGNSA. The CDR3 here is CASSSRTGYNEQFF. CDR3 sequence (DNA): TGTGCCAGCAGCTCGCGAACCGGCTACAATGAGCAGTTCTTC.

DNA for the CDR3: TGTGCCAGCAGCTTTACAGGTCGGGAGACCCAGTACTTC. The encoded protein is CASSFTGRETQYF. V and J are TRBV5-6 and TRBJ2-5; perhaps TRBD1 as D (5 bases). The germline V gene encodes CDR1 SGHDT and CDR2 YYEEEE. V was pared by 2 bases and J by 5 bases, with 10 bases between. This CDR3 is 13 amino acids long.